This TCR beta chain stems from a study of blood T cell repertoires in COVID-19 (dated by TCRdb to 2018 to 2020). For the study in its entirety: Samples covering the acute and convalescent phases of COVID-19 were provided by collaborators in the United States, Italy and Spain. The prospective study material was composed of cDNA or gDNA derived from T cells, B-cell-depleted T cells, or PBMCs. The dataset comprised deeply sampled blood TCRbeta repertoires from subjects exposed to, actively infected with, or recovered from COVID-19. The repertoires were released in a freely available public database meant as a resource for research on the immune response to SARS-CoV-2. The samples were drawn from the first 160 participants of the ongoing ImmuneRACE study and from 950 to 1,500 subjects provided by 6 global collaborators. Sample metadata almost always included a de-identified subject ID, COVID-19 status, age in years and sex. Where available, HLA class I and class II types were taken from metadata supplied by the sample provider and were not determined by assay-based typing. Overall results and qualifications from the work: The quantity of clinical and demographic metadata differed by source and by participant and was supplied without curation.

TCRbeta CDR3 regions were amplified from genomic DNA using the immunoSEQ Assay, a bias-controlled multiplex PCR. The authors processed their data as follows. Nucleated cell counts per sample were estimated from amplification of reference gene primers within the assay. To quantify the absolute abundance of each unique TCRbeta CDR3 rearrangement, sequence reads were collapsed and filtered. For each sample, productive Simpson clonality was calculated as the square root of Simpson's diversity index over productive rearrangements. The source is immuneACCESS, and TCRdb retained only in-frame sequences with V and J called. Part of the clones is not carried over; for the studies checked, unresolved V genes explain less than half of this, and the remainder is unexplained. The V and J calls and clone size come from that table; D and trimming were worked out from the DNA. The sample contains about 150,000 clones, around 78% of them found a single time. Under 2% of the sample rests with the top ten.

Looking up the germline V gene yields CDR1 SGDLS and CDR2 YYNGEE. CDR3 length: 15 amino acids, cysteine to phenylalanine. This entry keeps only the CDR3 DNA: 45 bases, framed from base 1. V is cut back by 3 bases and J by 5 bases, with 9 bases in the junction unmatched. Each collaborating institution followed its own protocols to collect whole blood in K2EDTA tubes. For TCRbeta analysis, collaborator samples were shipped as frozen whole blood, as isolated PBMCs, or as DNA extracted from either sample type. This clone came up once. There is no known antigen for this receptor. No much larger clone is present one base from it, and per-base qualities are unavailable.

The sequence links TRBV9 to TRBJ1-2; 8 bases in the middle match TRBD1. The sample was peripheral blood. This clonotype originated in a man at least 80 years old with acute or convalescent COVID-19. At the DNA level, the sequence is TGTGCCAGCAGCGGAACAGGGGGAATTGGGTATGGCTACACCTTC. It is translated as CASSGTGGIGYGYTF.